Listed below are T cell receptor beta chains from one sample, sequenced in a study of control samples from healthy donors and cancer patients. Repertoires were generated with immunoSEQ multiplex PCR, while TCRdb's copy carries only in-frame clones and drops some. The repertoire has 200,000 to 250,000 clones, 85% to 95% of them found once; the top ten carry about 1.6%. Material for sequencing was blood. These TCRs come from a man aged 50-60 years in good health. Each CDR3 is given with its conserved first and last residue. A D gene is named only where the DNA matches it firmly. The size of a clone is reported for some rows only, either as once, few or many, or as a class for expanded clones.

D gene,J gene,clone size,V gene,CDR3 protein,CDR3 DNA
.,TRBJ1-2,.,TRBV12-3/TRBV12-4,CASSTGFEGYTF,TGTGCCAGCAGTACAGGTTTCGAGGGCTACACCTTC
TRBD2,TRBJ2-5,once,TRBV9,CASSVLGLAGQETQYF,TGTGCCAGCAGCGTGTTAGGCCTAGCGGGCCAAGAGACCCAGTACTTC
TRBD1,TRBJ1-5,.,TRBV5-8,CASSRGQINQPQHF,TGTGCCAGCAGCAGGGGACAGATAAATCAGCCCCAGCATTTT
TRBD1,TRBJ2-5,.,TRBV19,CASSRGQEYQETQYF,TGTGCCAGTAGTAGAGGACAGGAATACCAAGAGACCCAGTACTTC
TRBD1,TRBJ1-1,.,TRBV3-1/TRBV3-2,CASSQGTGWVTEAFF,TGTGCCAGCAGCCAAGGGACAGGTTGGGTAACTGAAGCTTTCTTT
.,TRBJ1-1,.,TRBV19,CASSLTGVRDTEAFF,TGTGCCAGTAGTTTGACAGGCGTTCGAGACACTGAAGCTTTCTTT
.,TRBJ1-6,.,TRBV3-1/TRBV3-2,CASRGDYNSPLHF,TGTGCCAGTCGGGGGGACTATAATTCACCCCTCCACTTT
TRBD2,TRBJ2-3,few,TRBV2,CASSYGTSLTTDTQYF,TGTGCCAGCAGTTACGGGACTAGCCTTACCACAGATACGCAGTATTTT
.,TRBJ2-3,.,TRBV19,CASSISRTDTQYF,TGTGCCAGTAGTATCTCCCGCACAGATACGCAGTATTTT
.,TRBJ1-2,.,TRBV5-4,CASSNPGPSNYGYTF,TGTGCCAGCAGCAACCCGGGACCGAGCAACTATGGCTACACCTTC
.,TRBJ2-5,.,TRBV5-1,CASSVGTTRQETQYF,TGCGCCAGCAGCGTCGGGACAACTAGGCAAGAGACCCAGTACTTC
.,TRBJ2-5,.,TRBV5-4,CASSNQTSPETQYF,TGTGCCAGCAGCAACCAAACCTCCCCAGAGACCCAGTACTTC
.,TRBJ2-3,.,TRBV24-1,CATSDPNRPDTQYF,TGTGCCACCAGTGACCCGAACAGACCAGATACGCAGTATTTT
.,TRBJ1-2,.,TRBV5-1,CASSWGASGDGYTF,TGCGCCAGCAGCTGGGGGGCCTCAGGGGACGGCTACACCTTC
TRBD1,TRBJ1-3,.,TRBV7-2,CASSPGQTGLGNTIYF,TGTGCCAGCAGCCCTGGTCAGACAGGGTTAGGAAACACCATATATTTT
TRBD2,TRBJ2-3,once,TRBV24-1,CAIQRGAVDTQYF,TGTGCCATCCAGCGGGGGGCAGTAGATACGCAGTATTTT
.,TRBJ1-1,.,TRBV5-1,CASSLDPQGTEAFF,TGCGCCAGCAGCTTGGACCCACAGGGCACTGAAGCTTTCTTT
TRBD1,TRBJ1-1,once,TRBV6-5,CASTGTGVRRAFF,TGTGCCAGTACCGGGACAGGGGTGCGTCGAGCTTTCTTT
.,TRBJ1-1,once,TRBV9,CASSRLGPNTEAFF,TGTGCCAGCAGTCGACTGGGACCGAACACTGAAGCTTTCTTT
.,TRBJ2-2,.,TRBV2,CASKVVEGNTGELFF,TGTGCCAGCAAAGTGGTTGAGGGGAACACCGGGGAGCTGTTTTTT
.,TRBJ1-1,.,TRBV12-3/TRBV12-4,CASSLDGNTEAFF,TGTGCCAGCAGTTTAGACGGAAACACTGAAGCTTTCTTT
.,TRBJ1-3,.,TRBV6-5,CASSYSGQGLGNTIYF,TGTGCCAGCAGTTATAGTGGGCAGGGGTTGGGAAACACCATATATTTT